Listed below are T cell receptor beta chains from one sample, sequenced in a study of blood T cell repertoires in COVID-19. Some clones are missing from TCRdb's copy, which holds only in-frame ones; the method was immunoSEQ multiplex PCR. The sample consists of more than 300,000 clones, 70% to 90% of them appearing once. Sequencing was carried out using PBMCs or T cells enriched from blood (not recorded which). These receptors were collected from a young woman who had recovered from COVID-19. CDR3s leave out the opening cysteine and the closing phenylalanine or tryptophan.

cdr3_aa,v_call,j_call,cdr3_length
ASSPRLSGQGSGNTIY,TRBV3-1/TRBV3-2,TRBJ1-3,16
ASSLARTGNNSPLH,TRBV7-8,TRBJ1-6,14
ASSGTLGSEKLF,TRBV9,TRBJ1-4,12
ASSYYGVRETQY,TRBV6-5,TRBJ2-5,12
ASSLEHGQLNTEAF,TRBV5-4,TRBJ1-1,14
ATSRPGLGSWETQY,TRBV15,TRBJ2-5,14
ASSPEDSYEQY,TRBV19,TRBJ2-7,11
ASSLYREGHYGYT,TRBV5-1,TRBJ1-2,13
ASSVWQGANEQF,TRBV7-2,TRBJ2-1,12
ASSVVGEPVYGYT,TRBV9,TRBJ1-2,13
ASSRRRSSYNSPLH,TRBV6-2/TRBV6-3,TRBJ1-6,14
ASGGVSYEQY,TRBV27,TRBJ2-7,10
ASSQPWTGEKLF,TRBV4-1,TRBJ1-4,12
ASSLDSGGYQPQH,TRBV7-6,TRBJ1-5,13
ASSWGDRTREKLF,TRBV27,TRBJ1-4,13
ASSIGSSGANVLT,TRBV19,TRBJ2-6,13
ASLQGSPPYNEQF,TRBV28,TRBJ2-1,13
ASSSIAGVGDTQY,TRBV6-2/TRBV6-3,TRBJ2-3,13
ASLATNDNEQF,TRBV2,TRBJ2-1,11
ASSSQGWSTEAF,TRBV6-5,TRBJ1-1,12
ASSPLDTQY,TRBV18,TRBJ2-3,9
ATSKGLAGSYEQY,TRBV15,TRBJ2-7,13
ASGLVLGQGLNQPQH,TRBV12-5,TRBJ1-5,15
ASSPGGRLHTEAF,TRBV7-8,TRBJ1-1,13
ASSESSLNTEAF,TRBV10-1,TRBJ1-1,12
SVEGIDDRVGGNTIY,TRBV29-1,TRBJ1-3,15
ASAPWAGTMNTEAF,TRBV28,TRBJ1-1,14
ASSVEGQGAAEAF,TRBV9,TRBJ1-1,13
ASSQAGTGDYSSSYEQY,TRBV4-1,TRBJ2-7,17
ASRQGNSDTQY,TRBV19,TRBJ2-3,11
SVRGGESYEQY,TRBV29-1,TRBJ2-7,11
ASSLWPLGTAYEQY,TRBV28,TRBJ2-7,14
ASSRPGTGTYNYGYT,TRBV6-2/TRBV6-3,TRBJ1-2,15
AIREGNQPQH,TRBV10-3,TRBJ1-5,10
ASSPGGAYEQY,TRBV3-1/TRBV3-2,TRBJ2-7,11
ATSSRGQGTYNEQF,TRBV15,TRBJ2-1,14
ASSAQVAGFTDTQY,TRBV28,TRBJ2-3,14
ASQGMGETQY,TRBV9,TRBJ2-5,10
ASGLKASGGYT,TRBV5-1,TRBJ1-2,11
AIRAEDTIY,TRBV10-3,TRBJ1-3,9
ASSYRGRDEQY,TRBV5-4,TRBJ2-7,11
ASSLGARAPYSNQPQH,TRBV28,TRBJ1-5,16
ASSSWQGGTDTQY,TRBV6-5,TRBJ2-3,13
ASSLERYGYT,TRBV28,TRBJ1-2,10
ASRGSGSPGEQY,TRBV2,TRBJ2-7,12
ASSLDRGYSYEQY,TRBV11-1,TRBJ2-7,13
ASSPLIVQQWTEAF,TRBV27,TRBJ1-1,14
ASTVRGAGNTIY,TRBV7-3,TRBJ1-3,12
ASSIGGGQDMF,TRBV19,TRBJ2-1,11
ASSPRPSSTDTQY,TRBV19,TRBJ2-3,13
ASSLWSPRRTGELF,TRBV7-9,TRBJ2-2,14